The source of this TCR beta chain is a study of cytomegalovirus exposure and HLA in healthy donors. Study-level information: Unique TCRs numbering some 93 million, obtained from HLA-typed donors, made up an early data release.

Study-level results: In a later analysis, HLA-C alleles had the fewest associated TCRs, DRB1 alleles the most.

This CDR3 is 11 amino acids long. The germline CDR1 and CDR2 sequences are LNHDA and SQIVND (reference sequence). Trimming removed 10 bases from V and 7 bases from J, with 12 bases in between. In the PCR, 60 Vbeta and 13 Jbeta primers were used. The table came from immunoSEQ multiplex PCR; TCRdb's copy has only in-frame clones and leaves some out. The sample has 100,000 to 130,000 clones, 55% to 85% seen once. Concerning this clone: Its target is unknown.

The sequence was collected from a man younger than 45 in good health and CMV-seronegative. This chain connects TRBV19 to TRBJ2-3; D unclear. Sequenced: PBMCs. CDR3 DNA sequence: TGTGCCACTTTATATCTACATACGCAGTATTTT. This codes for CATLYLHTQYF.